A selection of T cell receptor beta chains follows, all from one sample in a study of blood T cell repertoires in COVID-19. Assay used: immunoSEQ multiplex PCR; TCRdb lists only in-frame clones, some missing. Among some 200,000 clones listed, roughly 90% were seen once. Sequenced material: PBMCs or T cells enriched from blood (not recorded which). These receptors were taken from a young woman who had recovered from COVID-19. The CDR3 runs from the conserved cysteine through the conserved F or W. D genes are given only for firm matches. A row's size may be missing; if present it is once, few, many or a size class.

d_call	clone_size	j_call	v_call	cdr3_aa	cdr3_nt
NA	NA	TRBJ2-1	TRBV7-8	CASSLVGGFGDEQFF	TGTGCCAGCAGCTTAGTTGGAGGTTTCGGGGATGAGCAGTTCTTC
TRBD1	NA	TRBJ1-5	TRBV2	CASSGQGGNQPQHF	TGTGCCAGCAGTGGACAGGGAGGCAATCAGCCCCAGCATTTT
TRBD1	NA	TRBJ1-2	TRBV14	CASSQAPRGQPPYGYTF	TGTGCCAGCAGCCAAGCCCCTAGGGGACAGCCTCCCTATGGCTACACCTTC
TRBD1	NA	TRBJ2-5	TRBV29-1	CSVAKGQGGQETQYF	TGCAGCGTTGCAAAAGGACAGGGCGGGCAAGAGACCCAGTACTTC
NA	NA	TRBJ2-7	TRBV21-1	CASSNTGKSRDRSSYEQYF	TGTGCCAGCAGCAATACCGGGAAATCGAGAGATAGAAGCTCCTACGAGCAGTACTTC
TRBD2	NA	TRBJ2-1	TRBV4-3	CASSQGITSGGYNEQFF	TGCGCCAGCAGCCAAGGGATAACTAGCGGGGGGTACAATGAGCAGTTCTTC
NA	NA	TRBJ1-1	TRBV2	CASRHGQNQAFF	TGTGCCAGCAGACACGGACAGAACCAAGCTTTCTTT
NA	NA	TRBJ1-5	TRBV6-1	CASSGLAGTLNQPQHF	TGTGCCAGCAGTGGACTTGCCGGGACACTTAATCAGCCCCAGCATTTT
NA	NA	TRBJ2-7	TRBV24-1	CATPFPREQYF	TGTGCCACCCCCTTCCCGAGGGAGCAGTACTTC
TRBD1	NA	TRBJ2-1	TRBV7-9	CASSSRDRGLHNEQFF	TGTGCCAGCAGCTCAAGGGACAGGGGGCTCCACAATGAGCAGTTCTTC
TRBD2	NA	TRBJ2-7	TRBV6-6	CASSYWGGVYEQYF	TGTGCCAGCAGTTACTGGGGGGGGGTCTACGAGCAGTACTTC
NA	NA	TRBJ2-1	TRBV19	CASSFLGGEQFF	TGTGCCAGTAGTTTTCTAGGGGGTGAGCAGTTCTTC
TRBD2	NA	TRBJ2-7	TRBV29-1	CSVQRDWGYEQYF	TGCAGCGTTCAGCGGGACTGGGGCTACGAGCAGTACTTC
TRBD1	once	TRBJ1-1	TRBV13	CASSLGGNAEAFF	TGTGCCAGCAGCCTAGGGGGCAATGCTGAAGCTTTCTTT
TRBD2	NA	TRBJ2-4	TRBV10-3	CAISEASGGALGKNIQYF	TGTGCCATCAGTGAGGCTAGCGGGGGGGCTTTAGGCAAAAACATTCAGTACTTC
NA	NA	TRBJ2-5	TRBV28	CASSLPAGWTQETQYF	TGTGCCAGCAGTTTGCCGGCAGGGTGGACCCAAGAGACCCAGTACTTC
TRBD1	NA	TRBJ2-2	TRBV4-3	CASSQDRGQVAGELFF	TGCGCCAGCAGCCAAGATAGGGGGCAAGTGGCCGGGGAGCTGTTTTTT
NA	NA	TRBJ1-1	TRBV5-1	CASSLTGTEAFF	TGCGCCAGCAGCTTGACAGGCACTGAAGCTTTCTTT
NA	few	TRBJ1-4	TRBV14	CASSQVPGRGGEKLFF	TGTGCCAGCAGCCAAGTACCGGGACGGGGGGGTGAAAAACTGTTTTTT
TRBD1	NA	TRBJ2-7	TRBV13	CASSLTGTASEQYF	TGTGCCAGCAGCTTGACCGGGACAGCCTCCGAGCAGTACTTC